The entry that follows covers one TCR beta chain sequence. This specimen includes other DNA sequences encoding the same CDR3. The sample comes from a study of blood T cell repertoires in COVID-19. Study summary: Material from acute and convalescent COVID-19 was sourced from the United States, Italy and Spain.

Generated by immunoSEQ multiplex PCR, the TCRdb table keeps only in-frame clones and is missing some. The data contain under 200,000 clones, approximately 91% of them seen just once; the ten biggest clones take up around 5%. The sample was peripheral blood. The TCR was taken from a man aged 18 to 29 with COVID-19, enrolled during active disease.

In nucleotides, the CDR3 is TGTGCCAGCAGCTTAGCCGGGACAGGGACCTACGAGCAGTACTTC. The encoded protein is CASSLAGTGTYEQYF. The rearrangement links TRBV7-2 to TRBJ2-7, with TRBD1 identical over 9 bases. The CDR3 spans 15 residues. Germline values: CDR1 SGHTA, CDR2 FQGNSA. The V and J ends lost 0 bases and 2 bases, in that order; junction bases with no gene match: 2.